The rows below give T cell receptor beta chains drawn from one sample of a study of blood T cell repertoires in COVID-19. The table came from immunoSEQ multiplex PCR; TCRdb's copy has only in-frame clones and leaves some out. Counted here are some 240,000 clones, about 79% occurring once; the ten biggest clones make up about 1.5%. Material for sequencing was peripheral blood. Receptors were obtained from a woman in her thirties or forties who had recovered from COVID-19. Each CDR3 is given with its conserved first and last residue. Each record gives: V gene, D gene, J gene, clone size, CDR3 protein, CDR3 DNA. A D gene is named only where the DNA matches it firmly. Clone size is not always given. Where it is, it says once, few, many or a class for expanded clones.

TRBV6-5	NA	TRBJ2-5	NA	CASKMRGGETQYF	TGTGCCAGCAAGATGAGGGGGGGAGAGACCCAGTACTTC
TRBV19	TRBD2	TRBJ2-2	NA	CASSIRSGGVNTGELFF	TGTGCCAGTAGTATACGGAGCGGGGGAGTAAACACCGGGGAGCTGTTTTTT
TRBV6-5	TRBD1	TRBJ1-1	NA	CASRGTGDVSEAFF	TGTGCCAGCAGAGGGACAGGGGACGTCAGTGAAGCTTTCTTT
TRBV18	NA	TRBJ2-7	NA	CASSPRQATYEQYF	TGTGCCAGCTCACCCCGACAGGCCACCTACGAGCAGTACTTC
TRBV3-1/TRBV3-2	NA	TRBJ2-2	NA	CASSQVSAYTGELFF	TGTGCCAGCAGCCAAGTTTCAGCGTACACCGGGGAGCTGTTTTTT
TRBV4-3	TRBD1	TRBJ1-2	NA	CASSQDVTGRNGYTF	TGCGCCAGCAGCCAAGACGTGACAGGGAGGAATGGCTACACCTTC
TRBV9	NA	TRBJ2-1	NA	CASSPVLNEQFF	TGTGCCAGCAGCCCCGTACTCAATGAGCAGTTCTTC
TRBV6-2/TRBV6-3	NA	TRBJ1-1	NA	CASSYSVVLGNTEAFF	TGTGCCAGCAGTTACTCAGTAGTTCTCGGGAACACTGAAGCTTTCTTT
TRBV5-6	NA	TRBJ1-4	NA	CASSEQGNEKLFF	TGTGCCAGCAGCGAACAGGGAAATGAAAAACTGTTTTTT
TRBV11-2	NA	TRBJ1-3	NA	CASSLMGLGNTIYF	TGTGCCAGCAGCTTAATGGGCCTCGGAAACACCATATATTTT
TRBV7-2	NA	TRBJ1-2	NA	CASSLDAGYNGYTF	TGTGCCAGCAGCTTAGATGCAGGGTACAATGGCTACACCTTC
TRBV19	NA	TRBJ2-3	once	CASSPTGLGTDTQYF	TGTGCCAGTAGCCCAACAGGTTTGGGCACAGATACGCAGTATTTT
TRBV19	TRBD2	TRBJ2-1	NA	CASSKMGLAGNEQFF	TGTGCCAGTAGTAAGATGGGACTAGCGGGAAATGAGCAGTTCTTC
TRBV7-6	TRBD2	TRBJ2-3	once	CASRPTPGGLTDTQYF	TGTGCCAGCAGACCTACGCCGGGGGGTCTCACAGATACGCAGTATTTT
TRBV30	TRBD1	TRBJ2-5	NA	CAWSVDREWETQYF	TGTGCCTGGAGTGTAGACAGGGAATGGGAGACCCAGTACTTC
TRBV7-9	TRBD2	TRBJ2-3	NA	CASSPGGYFTDTQYF	TGTGCCAGCAGCCCGGGGGGTTATTTCACAGATACGCAGTATTTT
TRBV5-1	NA	TRBJ2-1	NA	CASNRGLGAAEQFF	TGCGCCAGTAACCGCGGTTTAGGGGCCGCTGAGCAGTTCTTC
TRBV4-1	TRBD2	TRBJ2-3	NA	CASSHHGTKADTQYF	TGCGCCAGCAGCCACCACGGGACTAAAGCAGATACGCAGTATTTT
TRBV10-3	NA	TRBJ2-7	few	CAISSSSGTQYEQYF	TGTGCCATCAGCTCTAGCTCCGGGACACAATACGAGCAGTACTTC
TRBV3-1/TRBV3-2	NA	TRBJ1-6	NA	CASSHSSSYNSPLHF	TGTGCCAGCAGCCATTCGAGCTCCTATAATTCACCCCTCCACTTT
TRBV5-1	NA	TRBJ1-1	NA	CASSFTLNTEAFF	TGCGCCAGCAGCTTTACTTTGAACACTGAAGCTTTCTTT
TRBV4-3	NA	TRBJ1-4	few	CASSQDSFAEKLFF	TGCGCCAGCAGCCAAGATAGTTTTGCAGAAAAACTGTTTTTT
TRBV10-3	NA	TRBJ1-1	NA	CAISEQRVKNTEAFF	TGTGCCATCAGTGAGCAGCGGGTTAAGAACACTGAAGCTTTCTTT
TRBV6-2/TRBV6-3	TRBD1	TRBJ1-6	NA	CASSYGDRTFTLHF	TGTGCCAGCAGTTACGGGGACAGAACCTTCACCCTCCACTTT
TRBV21-1	NA	TRBJ2-7	once	CASSKGIAGGPGPPNEQYF	TGTGCCAGCAGCAAAGGAATAGCGGGGGGCCCAGGCCCCCCTAACGAGCAGTACTTC
TRBV9	NA	TRBJ2-2	NA	CASSPANTGELFF	TGTGCCAGCAGCCCCGCGAACACCGGGGAGCTGTTTTTT
TRBV6-2/TRBV6-3	TRBD1	TRBJ1-4	NA	CASSLTGVSTDEKLFF	TGTGCCAGCAGTCTAACAGGGGTTTCGACGGATGAAAAACTGTTTTTT
TRBV9	TRBD1	TRBJ1-2	NA	CASSANQGQGMVYGYTF	TGTGCCAGCAGCGCGAACCAAGGACAGGGCATGGTCTATGGCTACACCTTC
TRBV6-2/TRBV6-3	NA	TRBJ1-5	NA	CASSNQGFQPQHF	TGTGCCAGCAGTAATCAGGGGTTTCAGCCCCAGCATTTT